The 5 T cell receptor beta chains listed next were all sequenced from one sample in a study of shared clonotypes between healthy human individuals. Assay: immunoSEQ multiplex PCR; the TCRdb copy retains only in-frame clones and omits some. The profile shows about 2.2 million clones, just under 95% of them singletons. CD8 cells regarded as naive lacked CD45RO, were positively chosen for CCR7, and omitted terminally differentiated effector memory CD45RA+ cells. The specimen sequenced was naive CD8+ T cells from PBMCs. The receptors were gathered from a young man in good health. Some clones in this sample may be carry-over from other donors' samples.

The V gene is TRBV7-3, the J gene TRBJ2-1, with a tentative D call TRBD2 (6 bases). Germline V gives CDR1 SGHTA, CDR2 FQGTGA. Trimming stripped 0 bases from V and 6 bases from J, with 15 bases between. There are 16 residues in the CDR3. The DNA for the CDR3 is TGTGCCAGCAGCTTAACGACCGCGGGGACGTCCAATGAGCAGTTCTTC. It is translated as CASSLTTAGTSNEQFF.

V gene TRBV4-1 combines with J gene TRBJ2-2; D not certain. The CDR3 sequence is 16 residues long. Germline CDR1 MGHRA, CDR2 YSYEKL. V shed 4 bases and J shed 3 bases, with 15 bases lying between them. CDR3 DNA sequence: TGCGCCAGCAGCCGCCTATTCAAGGAATACACCGGGGAGCTGTTTTTT. Residues: CASSRLFKEYTGELFF.

V is TRBV28 and J is TRBJ1-1; 9 bases align to TRBD1. V lost 5 bases to trimming and J lost 4 bases; unmatched junction nucleotides: 8. Germline-derived CDR1 and CDR2 are MDHEN and SYDVKM. This CDR3 region has 15 residues. The DNA for the CDR3 is TGTGCCAGCAGTGCCACAGGGGGCGCCGGCACTGAAGCTTTCTTT. Amino acid sequence: CASSATGGAGTEAFF.

This chain links TRBV25-1 with TRBJ2-7; no reliable D call. CDR3 length: 11 residues. The germline V gene encodes CDR1 MGHDK and CDR2 SYGVNS. Between the trimmed V and J ends, which lost 3 bases and 7 bases, there was a span of 7 bases. CDR3 coding DNA: TGTGCCAGCAGTGATGCATTGGAGCAGTACTTC. Translating gives CASSDALEQYF.

The chain joins TRBV9 to TRBJ2-7; 11 nucleotides align to TRBD1. CDR3 length equals 14 residues. Looked up from germline, CDR1 is SGDLS and CDR2 is YYNGEE. V shed 3 bases, J shed 5 bases, and the junction held 4 bases outside the gene matches. CDR3 residues: CASSAGQGVNEQYF. DNA for the CDR3: TGTGCCAGCAGCGCGGGACAGGGGGTCAACGAGCAGTACTTC.